Listed here are 8 T cell receptor beta chains from one sample, sequenced in a study of cytomegalovirus exposure and HLA in healthy donors. PCR employed 60 Vbeta and 13 Jbeta primers. This table comes from immunoSEQ multiplex PCR, and its TCRdb copy is limited to in-frame clones, with some not included. The table lists 95,000 to 150,000 clones, roughly 80% of them singletons. Sequenced input: PBMCs. The receptors were gathered from a man between 18 and 35 years old in good health and CMV-seropositive.

The rearrangement joins TRBV27 to TRBJ1-6; D perhaps matches TRBD1 (5 bases). CDR1 and CDR2 (germline): MNHEY, SMNVEV (reference sequence). Trimming shortened V by 6 bases and J by 6 bases, and 12 bases separated the two germline ends. This CDR3 contains 14 residues. The CDR3: CASRRPDSNSPLHF. As DNA, the CDR3 is TGTGCCAGCAGACGACCCGACAGTAATTCACCCCTCCACTTT.

This clone was counted a few times. This rearrangement joins TRBV20-1 to TRBJ2-3; no clear D gene. V gave up 1 base and J gave up 4 bases, with 3 bases separating them. This CDR3 is built from 11 residues. CDR1 and CDR2 from the germline V gene are DFQATT and SNEGSKA (reference sequence). CDR3 nucleotide sequence: TGCAGTGCTAGAGCCTCAGATACGCAGTATTTT. It encodes CSARASDTQYF.

V usage is TRBV7-2 and J usage is TRBJ1-2, with D perhaps TRBD1 (5 bases). Germline CDR1 is SGHTA and CDR2 is FQGNSA. V was shortened by 5 bases and J by 6 bases, with 13 bases between the two germline ends. The CDR3 length is 13 residues. The CDR3 bases are TGTGCCAGCAGCGATTGGGCCAGGGATGGCTACACCTTC. Translating it yields CASSDWARDGYTF.

This chain uses TRBV13 with TRBJ1-2; D is perhaps TRBD1 (6 bases). The germline V gene has CDR1 PRHDT and CDR2 FYEKMQ (reference sequence). The CDR3 covers 14 residues. V dropped 3 bases and J dropped 8 bases, with 16 bases sitting between them. In DNA, the CDR3 is TGTGCCAGCAGCTTGGAAGTTGGGGGCTTAGGCTACACCTTC. Amino acids: CASSLEVGGLGYTF.

The chain uses TRBV27 and TRBJ2-6, with D possibly matching TRBD1 (5 bases). The CDR3 is 15 residues long. The germline gives CDR1 MNHEY, CDR2 SMNVEV (reference sequence). V dropped 4 bases and J dropped 4 bases, with 11 bases sitting between them. The CDR3 region is CASSSLGVGANVLTF. The DNA for the CDR3 is TGTGCCAGCAGTTCCCTAGGGGTCGGGGCCAACGTCCTGACTTTC. Based on the CDR3 plus reference TRBV27 and TRBJ2-6, the full variable domain is EAQVTQNPRYLITVTGKKLTVTCSQNMNHEYMSWYRQDPGLGLRQIYYSMNVEVTDKGDVPEGYKVSRKEKRNFPLILESPSPNQTSLYFCASSSLGVGANVLTFGAGSRLTVL.

The gene calls are TRBV27 and TRBJ2-7, with D perhaps matching TRBD2 (6 bases). CDR1 is MNHEY and CDR2 is SMNVEV in the germline V gene (reference sequence). The V end was cut by 3 bases, the J end by 2 bases, with 11 bases between. The CDR3 loop spans 14 amino acids. CDR3 protein: CASSLGLKPYEQYF. DNA of the CDR3: TGTGCCAGCAGTTTGGGACTTAAACCCTACGAGCAGTACTTC.

This clone was found a few times. The rearrangement joins TRBV28 to TRBJ1-6; a weak D match, TRBD1 (5 bases). Germline V gene data show CDR1 as MDHEN and CDR2 as SYDVKM. This CDR3 has 12 amino acids. V lost 4 bases to trimming and J lost 12 bases, with 10 bases between them. As DNA, the CDR3 is TGTGCCAGCAGTTCCCAAAGGGGACCCCTCCACTTT. Residues: CASSSQRGPLHF.

V usage is TRBV7-9 and J usage is TRBJ1-5; TRBD1 might be the D (5 bases). The V gene's germline CDR1 is SEHNR and CDR2 FQNEAQ (reference sequence). This CDR3 comprises 17 residues. V lost 2 bases, J lost 0 bases, and 14 bases lay in between. The chain's CDR3 is CASSLKPGPYSNQPQHF. Here the CDR3 DNA reads TGTGCCAGCAGCTTAAAACCAGGGCCTTATAGCAATCAGCCCCAGCATTTT.